This entry describes one T cell receptor (beta chain). The antigen remains unidentified. Sequencing used immunoSEQ multiplex PCR; TCRdb keeps in-frame clones, though not all of them. The sample lists 5,500 to 7,500 clones; 84% were seen once. This specimen comes from a study of T cell repertoires in ileal Crohn's disease. Broader study findings: Every patient over 26.8% clonality showed endoscopic recurrence.

Sequenced material: ileal tissue. The origin of this receptor is an adult with Crohn's disease.

The CDR3 protein is CASSQPGPGGPSYNEQFF. Here the CDR3 DNA reads TGCGCCAGCAGCCAACCGGGTCCAGGGGGCCCCTCCTACAATGAGCAGTTCTTC. The chain couples TRBV4-1 to TRBJ2-1, with 8 nucleotides matching TRBD1. Germline lookup yields CDR1 MGHRA and CDR2 YSYEKL. With 2 bases clipped from V and 0 bases from J, the junction kept 9 bases outside the gene matches. The CDR3 is made up of 18 amino acids.